The following is a T cell receptor (beta chain) sequence with its context. This record comes from a study of shared clonotypes between healthy human individuals. Adult donors, all healthy and HIV-negative, had no recent acute infections or vaccinations. TCRdb's table, derived via immunoSEQ multiplex PCR, lists solely in-frame clones and lacks some. The data show roughly 1,000,000 clones, about 84% seen once. The specimen was memory CD4+ T cells from PBMCs. The subset denotes: CD45RA-negative fraction. This clonotype was sampled from a man between 18 and 29 years old in good health. Some clones in this sample may be carry-over from other donors' samples.

DNA for the CDR3: TGTGCCAGCAGCTTTTTTGCGGGAGGGCTAATCGATGAGCAGTTCTTC. Translation: CASSFFAGGLIDEQFF. The chain combines TRBV7-9 with TRBJ2-1; 9 bases match TRBD2. Trimming at V came to 3 bases and at J to 8 bases, leaving 11 bases not matched to a gene. CDR1 is SEHNR and CDR2 is FQNEAQ in the germline V gene (reference sequence). The CDR3 is 16 amino acids.